This TCR beta chain was found in a study of metastatic and nonmetastatic thyroid tumors. Thyroid surgery had not been preceded by any treatment in any patient. TCRdb called clones again from the PCR reads with MiXCR. The sample lists 25,000 to 35,000 clones, more than 3.5% occurring once. Looked up from germline, CDR1 is SNHLY and CDR2 is FYNNEI. CDR3 length: 15 residues. The V segment lost 3 bases and the J segment 0 bases; nucleotides outside the gene matches: 5. The receptor was derived from a female donor with papillary thyroid cancer or a benign thyroid nodule (not recorded which). Some clones in this sample may be carry-over from other donors' samples. The gene calls are TRBV2 and TRBJ2-7; 7 nucleotides line up with TRBD2. Sequencing was performed on blood. The CDR3 coding sequence is TGTGCCAGCAGTGACGCGGGAGAGAGCTCCTACGAGCAGTACTTC. It encodes CASSDAGESSYEQYF.